The present TCR beta chain was sequenced within a study of T cell changes during pregnancy in multiple sclerosis. This table comes from immunoSEQ multiplex PCR, and its TCRdb copy is limited to in-frame clones, with some not included. The sample carries 30,000 to 40,000 clones, over 80% recorded once. This CDR3 has 14 residues. The ends lost 3 bases at V and 11 bases at J; junction bases unmatched: 9. The germline CDR1 and CDR2 sequences are SGHAT and FQNNGV. The sequence was collected from a female donor with multiple sclerosis, enrolled in a pregnancy study. The specimen comprised CD8+ T cells from peripheral blood mononuclear cells, sampled before pregnancy. The chain couples TRBV11-2 to TRBJ2-1, with 8 nucleotides matching TRBD1. The CDR3: CASSFPYTGGKQFF. The CDR3 DNA reads as TGTGCCAGCAGCTTTCCATACACAGGGGGTAAGCAGTTCTTC.